The present T cell receptor beta chain was sequenced within a study of cytomegalovirus exposure and HLA in healthy donors. Per the germline V gene, CDR1 is SGHRS and CDR2 is YFSETQ. V was pared by 5 bases and J by 1 base, with 9 bases between. The CDR3 is made up of 14 amino acids. These donors counted as nominally healthy when sampled, but unrecorded immune exposures were likely. Comment on this clone: As yet, its antigen is unknown.

60 Vbeta and 13 Jbeta primers were used in PCR. Only in-frame clones appear in the TCRdb table, and some are missing; sequencing was by immunoSEQ multiplex PCR. The sample includes roughly 72,000 clones, around 79% seen only once; the top ten take less than 25%. Study-level findings and limits: Investigators reported about 160 TCR beta chains as tied to cytomegalovirus. Later work associated approximately 17,000 TCR beta sequences with HLA alleles at 0.05 false discovery rate.

V is TRBV5-1 and J is TRBJ2-2; maybe TRBD1 (6 bases). The TCR originated in a woman between 35 and 50 years old in good health and CMV-seropositive. The source material was PBMCs. CDR3 residues: CASREQGNTGELFF. Here the CDR3 DNA reads TGCGCCAGCAGGGAACAGGGGAACACCGGGGAGCTGTTTTTT.